The 21 T cell receptor beta chains presented below share a single source sample, sequenced in a study of T cells in Graves' hyperthyroidism and ophthalmopathy. Amplified TCR beta CDR3 regions came from RNA transcripts. HTBI primers were used for first-round RT-PCR of the TCR CDR3. TCRdb used MiXCR to reprocess the multiplex PCR reads, holding one entry per CDR3 protein. The sample contains under 400,000 distinct CDR3 sequences, over 15% of which appear only once. The material sequenced was blood. Receptors originate from a woman aged 50 to 60 with Graves' hyperthyroidism.

The chain recombines TRBV11-2 with TRBJ1-2; D not certain. Germline V CDR1 and CDR2: SGHAT, FQNNGV. This CDR3 is 13 amino acids long. V was clipped by 1 base and J by 8 bases, with 11 bases between them. The DNA for the CDR3 is TGTGCCAGCAGCTTAGCCTCATGGAGAGGCTACACCTTC. Protein product: CASSLASWRGYTF.

The V gene is TRBV6-4, the J gene TRBJ2-3; D is perhaps TRBD1 (6 bases). CDR1 is MRHNA, CDR2 SNTAGT, per germline. The CDR3 length is 13 residues. Trimming pared 4 bases from V and 4 bases from J, leaving 9 bases between. Written as DNA, the CDR3 is TGTGCCAGCAGTGCTCAGGGGTCAGATACGCAGTATTTT. Translating it yields CASSAQGSDTQYF.

This clonotype came up many times. CDR3 nucleotide sequence: TGTGCCAGCAGACCGGGACTAGCGGCCTACAATGAGCAGTTCTTC. Protein: CASRPGLAAYNEQFF. The gene calls are TRBV28 and TRBJ2-1, with TRBD2 identical over 11 bases. J was trimmed by 2 bases and V by 6 bases; bases with no gene match: 3. Germline CDR1 is MDHEN and CDR2 is SYDVKM. This CDR3 comprises 15 residues.

This clonotype was picked up many times. The chain combines TRBV28 with TRBJ2-5; D tentatively reads TRBD1 or TRBD2 (6 bases each). This CDR3 has 15 residues. Germline-derived CDR1 and CDR2 are MDHEN and SYDVKM. Trimming took off 2 bases at V and 0 bases at J, with 10 bases between the two ends. The CDR3 sequence is CASSLPRGDQETQYF. The CDR3, as DNA: TGTGCCAGCAGTTTACCGAGGGGGGACCAAGAGACCCAGTACTTC.

Only a few counts were recorded for this clonotype. The V gene is TRBV9, the J gene TRBJ2-7, with TRBD1 matching over 7 bases. CDR1 and CDR2 from the germline V gene are SGDLS and YYNGEE. CDR3 length: 13 residues. J gave up 3 bases and V 2 bases, and 2 bases lay outside the gene matches. CDR3 amino acids: CASSVGQNYEQYF. CDR3 nucleotide sequence: TGTGCCAGCAGCGTGGGACAGAACTACGAGCAGTACTTC.

Many counts were recorded for this clonotype. The rearrangement uses TRBV3-1 and TRBJ1-1; 10 positions agree with TRBD1. After removal of 6 bases from V and 5 bases from J, the junction contained 15 bases not matched to a gene. CDR3 length: 17 residues. In germline, CDR1 is LGHDT, CDR2 YNNKEL (reference sequence). DNA for the CDR3: TGTGCCAGCAGTCGAAAACGGACAGGGGGAGGTACAACTGAAGCTTTCTTT. This gives the protein CASSRKRTGGGTTEAFF.

The CDR3 nucleotides are TGTGCCAGCAGTTCGGACGGTCGCAATGAGCAGTTCTTC. Translating gives CASSSDGRNEQFF. The chain recombines TRBV27 with TRBJ2-1; unclear D gene. Germline assignment: CDR1 MNHEY and CDR2 SMNVEV (reference sequence). V lost 4 bases and J lost 6, with 10 bases in between. The CDR3 has 13 amino acids.

There are many counts of this clonotype. CDR3 residues: CASSRGSDTQYF. The CDR3, as DNA: TGTGCCAGCAGTCGGGGGTCCGATACGCAGTATTTT. The rearrangement links TRBV12-3 or TRBV12-4 to TRBJ2-3; D might be TRBD2 (6 bases). CDR3 length equals 12 residues. V lost 5 bases and J 6 bases, leaving 9 bases between the germline ends.

This clonotype came up a few times. The CDR3 loop is CASGTSGNNEQFF. CDR3 nucleotide sequence: TGTGCCAGCGGGACTAGCGGAAATAATGAGCAGTTCTTC. This rearrangement joins TRBV7-2 to TRBJ2-1; 11 positions match TRBD2. CDR1 is SGHTA, CDR2 FQGNSA, per germline. V lost 8 bases, J lost 7 bases, and 4 bases stayed unmatched. The CDR3 covers 13 residues.

This clonotype was seen more than once but under ten times. The chain is built from TRBV27 and TRBJ1-6; possible D gene TRBD1, 5 bases. V lost 2 bases, J lost 9 bases, and 14 bases lay in between. The length of the CDR3 is 15 residues. Germline CDR1 is MNHEY and CDR2 is SMNVEV (reference sequence). CDR3 DNA: TGTGCCAGCAGTTTAGGGACGGGTCCCGGTTCACCCCTCCACTTT. Residues: CASSLGTGPGSPLHF.

This clonotype was found many times. This chain links TRBV3-1 with TRBJ2-1; 8 nucleotides align to TRBD2. CDR3 size: 15 residues. The J segment lost 4 bases and the V segment lost 0 bases, leaving 2 bases of the junction unmatched. Germline V gene sequence: CDR1 LGHDT, CDR2 YNNKEL (reference sequence). The chain's CDR3 is CASSQEGTSYNEQFF. In DNA form, the CDR3 reads TGTGCCAGCAGCCAAGAAGGGACTAGTTACAATGAGCAGTTCTTC.

This clonotype was picked up a small number of times. The rearrangement uses TRBV27 and TRBJ1-6; 7 bases map to TRBD1. CDR3 length: 14 residues. Germline values: CDR1 MNHEY, CDR2 SMNVEV (reference sequence). J gave up 8 bases and V 7 bases, and 8 bases lay outside the gene matches. The CDR3 sequence is CASNPGTEYSPLHF. CDR3 coding DNA: TGTGCCAGCAATCCCGGGACAGAGTATTCACCCCTCCACTTT.

The chain couples TRBV11-2 to TRBJ2-1, with D possibly matching TRBD2 (6 bases). V was cut by 4 bases and J by 1 base, with 11 bases left in between. Per the germline V gene, CDR1 is SGHAT and CDR2 is FQNNGV. This CDR3 has 15 amino acids. The CDR3 DNA reads as TGTGCCAGCAGCTCGATTGGACTATCCTACAATGAGCAGTTCTTC. It translates to CASSSIGLSYNEQFF.

J is TRBJ1-1 and V is TRBV12-3 or TRBV12-4; D gene unclear. V lost 6 bases, J lost 2 bases, and 10 bases lay in between. The CDR3 contains 13 residues. The CDR3: CASSPQRNTEAFF. DNA of the CDR3: TGTGCCAGCAGCCCACAGCGTAACACTGAAGCTTTCTTT.

Only a few counts were recorded for this clonotype. The chain employs TRBV9 and TRBJ2-3; D is unresolved. V shed 4 bases and J shed 5 bases, with 11 bases lying between them. CDR1 SGDLS and CDR2 YYNGEE come from the germline V gene. This CDR3 comprises 13 residues. CDR3 protein: CASSPRTRDTQYF. In DNA, the CDR3 is TGTGCCAGCAGCCCCCGGACGAGAGATACGCAGTATTTT.

This clonotype was picked up a small number of times. This rearrangement joins TRBV6-1 to TRBJ2-1; no reliable D call. Deletions cut 5 bases from V and 4 bases from J, with 9 bases between. Germline assignment: CDR1 MNHNS and CDR2 SASEGT. The CDR3 spans 13 residues. In DNA form, the CDR3 reads TGTGCCAGCAGTTCTTCTAGATACAATGAGCAGTTCTTC. Translated, it gives CASSSSRYNEQFF.

This chain uses TRBV6-2 or TRBV6-3 with TRBJ1-2, with D hard to call. V was trimmed by 7 bases and J by 3 bases, leaving 12 bases between them. The CDR3 loop spans 13 amino acids. The germline V gene has CDR1 MNHEY and CDR2 SVGEGT. The CDR3 reads CASTLGTYYGYTF. The CDR3 coding sequence is TGTGCCAGCACGCTCGGCACCTACTATGGCTACACCTTC.

This clonotype has just a few counts. Germline and junction disagree at one end, which may indicate a read error. V usage is TRBV5-1 and J usage is TRBJ1-1, with 12 bases identical to TRBD1. The CDR3 runs to 15 residues. Germline V CDR1 and CDR2: SGHRS, YFSETQ. This chain's CDR3 is CASSGTGGMHTEAFF. DNA of the CDR3: TGTGCCAGCAGTGGGACAGGGGGCATGCACACTGAAGCTTTCTTT.

The chain uses TRBV3-1 and TRBJ2-7; D is unresolved. Germline V CDR1 and CDR2: LGHDT, YNNKEL (reference sequence). The CDR3 runs 16 residues. V was pared by 0 bases and J by 3 bases, with 15 bases between. DNA for the CDR3: TGTGCCAGCAGCCAAGATCCGCGGCAGGCCCACTACGAGCAGTACTTC. This encodes CASSQDPRQAHYEQYF.

This clonotype was found many times. The V call is TRBV30, the J call TRBJ1-3; D is unclear. V was trimmed by 4 bases and J by 2 bases, leaving 9 bases between them. This CDR3 has 13 residues. Germline V lookup: CDR1 GTSNPN, CDR2 SVGIG (reference sequence). The CDR3 protein is CAWNPGTGNTIYF. The CDR3 coding sequence is TGTGCCTGGAACCCGGGGACTGGAAACACCATATATTTT.

The V gene is TRBV7-9, the J gene TRBJ2-1; D ambiguous. Germline CDR1 and CDR2: SEHNR and FQNEAQ (reference sequence). The ends were cut back, 5 bases at V and 8 bases at J, with 10 bases in the middle. This CDR3 is built from 12 residues. The CDR3 is CASSPDSYEQFF. DNA for the CDR3: TGTGCCAGCAGCCCAGACTCATATGAGCAGTTCTTC.